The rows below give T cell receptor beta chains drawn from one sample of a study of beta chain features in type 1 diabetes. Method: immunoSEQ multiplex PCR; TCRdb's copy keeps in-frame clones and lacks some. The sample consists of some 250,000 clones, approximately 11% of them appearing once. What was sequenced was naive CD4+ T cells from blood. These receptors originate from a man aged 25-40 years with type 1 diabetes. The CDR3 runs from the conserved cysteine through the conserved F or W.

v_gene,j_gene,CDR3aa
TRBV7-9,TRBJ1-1,CASSPEPGNTEAFF
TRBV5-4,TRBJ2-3,CASSSRASGDTDTQYF
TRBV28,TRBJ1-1,CASGAPRDRDTEAFF
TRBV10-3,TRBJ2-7,CAISHRDRGFHEQYF
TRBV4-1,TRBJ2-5,CASSRTGTGGETQYF
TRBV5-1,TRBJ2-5,CASSLVGGGQETQYF
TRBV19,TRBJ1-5,CASSRSGQGNQPQHF
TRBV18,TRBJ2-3,CASSPNAESTDTQYF
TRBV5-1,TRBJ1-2,CASSSEGGLGYTF
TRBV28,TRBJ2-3,CASSSTGAGTDTQYF
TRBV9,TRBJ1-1,CASSVPSGRAFF
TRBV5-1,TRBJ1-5,CASSRGDNQPQHF
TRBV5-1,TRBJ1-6,CASSNEGVPPNSPLHF
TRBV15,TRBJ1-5,CATSVGSNQPQHF
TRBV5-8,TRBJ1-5,CASSLAEAVWHF
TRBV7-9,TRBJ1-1,CASSLSPGTEAFF
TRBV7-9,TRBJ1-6,CASSSTGLNSPLHF
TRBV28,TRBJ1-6,CASTNAGRHNSPLHF
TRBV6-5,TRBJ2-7,CASNLAGGRSYEQYF
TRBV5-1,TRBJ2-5,CASSLGSGGPAETQYF
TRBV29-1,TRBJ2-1,CSATVAGGNYNEQFF
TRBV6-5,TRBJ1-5,CASSSRATGNQPQHF
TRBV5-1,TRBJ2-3,CASSYAGTDTQYF
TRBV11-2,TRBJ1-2,CASRDGQATRNYGYTF
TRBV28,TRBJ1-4,CASSLGQGRKLFF
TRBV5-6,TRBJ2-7,CASSEWRQALYEQYF
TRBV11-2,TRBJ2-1,CASSLGVANEQFF
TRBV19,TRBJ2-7,CASSIRDTQSYEQYF
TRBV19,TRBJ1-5,CASSGGTFNQPQHF
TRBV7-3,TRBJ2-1,CASSSLAGLYNEQFF
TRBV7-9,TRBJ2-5,CASSPVGRGPETQYF
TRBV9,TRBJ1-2,CASSVGAGISGYTF
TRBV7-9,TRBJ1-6,CASSESRGQSSYNSPLHF
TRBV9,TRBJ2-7,CASSVSTGKNYEQYF
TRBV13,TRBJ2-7,CASSLRGEDYEQYF
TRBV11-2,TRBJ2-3,CASSRLIARDTQYF
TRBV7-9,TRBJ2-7,CASTPVSSYEQYF
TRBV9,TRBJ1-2,CASSVAPGQANYGYTF
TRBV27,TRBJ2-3,CASSSSGLTSAGPTQYF
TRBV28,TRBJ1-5,CASSYGLQPQHF
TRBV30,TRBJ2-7,CAVTQGYEQYF
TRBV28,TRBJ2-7,CASSLVRPREQYF